A single sample gave rise to the 7 T cell receptor beta chains below, sequenced in a study of T cells in localized non-small cell lung cancer. The data were produced by immunoSEQ multiplex PCR, yet TCRdb's version contains in-frame clones alone and is incomplete. Altogether tens of thousands of clones are present, around 92% being singletons, with the ten largest covering 2.1%. The specimen comprised peripheral blood, sampled before any cancer treatment. The receptors come from a female donor over 55 with stage I lung adenocarcinoma.

The sample holds one count of this clone. The chain carries TRBV28 and TRBJ2-5, with 7 nucleotides matching TRBD1. The CDR3 length is 14 residues. Looked up from germline, CDR1 is MDHEN and CDR2 is SYDVKM. The junction had 7 bases not matched to a gene; V was cut back by 5 bases and J by 4 bases. The CDR3 coding sequence is TGTGCCAGCAGTGAGGGGGCTAGTGGAGAGACCCAGTACTTC. The encoded protein is CASSEGASGETQYF.

The J gene is TRBJ2-1, the V gene TRBV9; 14 bases are a match to TRBD2. The CDR3 consists of 16 residues. After removal of 2 bases from V and 8 bases from J, the junction contained 6 bases not matched to a gene. The germline gives CDR1 SGDLS, CDR2 YYNGEE. CDR3 in amino acids: CASSVGLAGGRDEQFF. CDR3 in DNA: TGTGCCAGCAGCGTCGGACTAGCGGGGGGAAGGGATGAGCAGTTCTTC.

The chain has TRBV15 and TRBJ1-5; D unclear. There are 13 residues in the CDR3. The V and J ends lost 0 bases and 6 bases respectively, with 6 bases between them. In germline, CDR1 is LNHNV, CDR2 YYDKDF (reference sequence). CDR3 amino acids: CATSRDQTQPQHF. The CDR3 DNA reads as TGTGCCACCAGCAGAGATCAGACTCAGCCCCAGCATTTT.

This clone occurred once. The chain joins TRBV5-5 to TRBJ1-5; tentatively, D is TRBD1 (6 bases). There are 17 residues in the CDR3. V was cut by 0 bases and J by 0 bases, with 13 bases left in between. Germline V CDR1 and CDR2: SGHKS, YYEKEE (reference sequence). This chain's CDR3 is CASSLDREGHSNQPQHF. In DNA, the CDR3 is TGTGCCAGCAGCTTGGACAGGGAGGGACATAGCAATCAGCCCCAGCATTTT.

The chain is built from TRBV6-6 and TRBJ1-1; 8 bases line up with TRBD1. Germline V CDR1 and CDR2: MNHNY, SVGAGI (reference sequence). The CDR3 extends over 13 amino acids. The V segment lost 6 bases and the J segment 6 bases; nucleotides outside the gene matches: 6. The CDR3 DNA sequence: TGTGCCAGCAGCCTACAGGGGGGTTCTGAAGCTTTCTTT. This gives the protein CASSLQGGSEAFF.

The V and J genes are TRBV5-1 and TRBJ2-1; D unclear. Germline V CDR1 and CDR2: SGHRS, YFSETQ. The CDR3 length is 13 residues. The germline V and J ends were trimmed by 4 bases and 9 bases, with 14 bases remaining between them. CDR3 nucleotide sequence: TGCGCCAGCAGCCCGGTGAGTGTAAGTGAGCAGTTCTTC. This sequence encodes CASSPVSVSEQFF.

This clone has a handful of counts. The rearrangement joins TRBV7-3 to TRBJ2-2; D may be TRBD1 (6 bases). V was pared by 2 bases and J by 4 bases, with 11 bases between. The CDR3 sequence is 15 residues long. CDR1 is SGHTA, CDR2 FQGTGA, per germline. CDR3: CASSLGTTLTGELFF. For the CDR3, the DNA is TGTGCCAGCAGCTTAGGGACAACACTCACCGGGGAGCTGTTTTTT.